This TCR beta chain was observed in a study of technical replicates of blood from several donors. Produced via immunoSEQ multiplex PCR; TCRdb's table is partial and in-frame only. In the table there are around 63,000 clones, roughly 98% of which are singletons. CDR1 and CDR2 (germline): SGHAT, FQNNGV. With V trimmed by 0 bases and J by 4 bases, 3 bases remained unmatched. This CDR3 is 15 amino acids long. The sequencing input was T cells isolated from PBMCs. The clonotype was recovered from a human donor in good health. The rearrangement links TRBV11-2 to TRBJ2-1, with 7 bases matching TRBD2. The CDR3 spells CASSLDRGEYNEQFF. CDR3 DNA: TGTGCCAGCAGCTTAGACCGGGGGGAGTACAATGAGCAGTTCTTC.